This TCR beta chain was identified in a study of radiation and T cells in renal cell carcinoma. Time point reported: blood 4 weeks post-SBRT, at nephrectomy. The treatment here: 15 Gy SBRT to primary tumor, nephrectomy 4 weeks later. Nephrectomy followed 15 Gy stereotactic body radiation by 4 weeks. After SBRT, blood was collected at 2 and 4 weeks, plus baseline. Clear cell pathology was present in this patient's renal cell carcinoma. The table came from immunoSEQ multiplex PCR; TCRdb's copy has only in-frame clones and leaves some out. The sample carries some 78,000 clones, 89% recorded once. General study results and limits: In blood, top tumor clones expanded by 2 weeks, shrinking by 4.

V lost 3 bases, J lost 5 bases, and 1 base stayed unmatched. This CDR3 is built from 13 residues. CDR1 SGHDT and CDR2 YYEEEE come from the germline V gene. A note on this clone: Its antigen is still unknown.

This chain joins TRBV5-6 and TRBJ1-5, with 8 nucleotides matching TRBD1. This material consisted of blood, taken from a patient whose treatment included radiotherapy and nephrectomy. The clonotype comes from a woman in her seventies with renal cell carcinoma. The CDR3 spells CASSSGGDQPQHF. The CDR3 DNA follows: TGTGCCAGCAGCTCAGGGGGCGATCAGCCCCAGCATTTT. Full variable domain (remainder filled in from reference TRBV5-6 and TRBJ1-5): DAGVTQSPTHLIKTRGQQVTLRCSPKSGHDTVSWYQQALGQGPQFIFQYYEEEERQRGNFPDRFSGHQFPNYSSELNVNALLLGDSALYLCASSSGGDQPQHFGDGTRLSIL.